The 19 T cell receptor beta chains below were found in one sample sequenced in a study of post-analysis software for immune sequencing data (dated by TCRdb to 2013 to 2016). General study outcomes and caveats: Patients showed significantly higher frequencies than controls for several TRBV segments, among them TRBV5-6, TRBV5-1 and TRBV20-1.

The receptor library was made with PCR. Sequencing used an Illumina HiSeq 2500. To reduce PCR and sequencing biases, unique molecular identifiers were incorporated into the TCR beta cDNA libraries. TCRdb trimmed the raw reads at Q25, called clones with MiXCR and kept productive beta chains. Each CDR3 protein appears once, grouped with its most common genes and DNA. In this sample the table shows 700,000 to 900,000 distinct CDR3 sequences, under 60% of which occur a single time. Together, the top ten hold roughly 4.9% of the sample. These TCRs' antigens remain unknown. Material for sequencing was blood. Every receptor here comes from a girl aged 10-17 years with multiple sclerosis.

The sample holds a few counts of this clonotype. This CDR3 is CATSRDRNTQETQYF. The CDR3 DNA reads TGTGCCACCAGCAGAGATAGGAACACCCAAGAGACCCAGTACTTC. This chain links TRBV15 with TRBJ2-5; D is uncertain. The germline gives CDR1 LNHNV, CDR2 YYDKDF (reference sequence). Trimming shortened V by 0 bases and J by 1 base, and 9 bases separated the two germline ends. The CDR3 spans 15 residues.

V gene TRBV7-7 combines with J gene TRBJ2-3, with TRBD1 identical over 9 bases. Per the germline V gene, CDR1 is SSHAT and CDR2 is FNYEAQ (reference sequence). This CDR3 spans 14 amino acids. The CDR3 loop reads CVSSPGTGTDTQYF. DNA for the CDR3: TGTGTTAGCAGCCCCGGGACAGGGACAGATACGCAGTATTTT.

There are a few counts of this clonotype. The chain is built from TRBV12-3 or TRBV12-4 and TRBJ1-4; tentative D call: TRBD1 (5 bases). The CDR3 is 14 amino acids. V was clipped by 3 bases and J by 7 bases, with 12 bases between them. CDR3 amino acids: CASSLAGDAEKLFF. The CDR3 region has the DNA TGTGCCAGCAGTTTGGCGGGGGATGCTGAAAAACTGTTTTTT.

This clonotype was observed a handful of times. V and J are TRBV20-1 and TRBJ1-1; the D is unclear. Germline V gene data show CDR1 as DFQATT and CDR2 as SNEGSKA (reference sequence). Trimming pared 1 base from V and 1 base from J, leaving 16 bases between. The CDR3 extends over 16 amino acids. CDR3 coding DNA: TGCAGTGCTAGAGCCGCCATGGGGTTGACGAACACTGAAGCTTTCTTT. Translating it yields CSARAAMGLTNTEAFF.

The genes are TRBV15 and TRBJ2-3, with 7 bases matching TRBD2. The V gene end was trimmed by 1 base and the J gene end by 6 bases; junction bases not matched to a gene: 7. CDR1 is LNHNV and CDR2 is YYDKDF in the germline V gene (reference sequence). CDR3 length: 15 amino acids. The CDR3 nucleotides read TGTGCCACCAGCAGAGGTCGGCGGGAGTGGGATACGCAGTATTTT. This codes for CATSRGRREWDTQYF. Supplemented by reference TRBV15 and TRBJ2-3, the full variable domain reads DAMVIQNPRYQVTQFGKPVTLSCSQTLNHNVMYWYQQKSSQAPKLLFHYYDKDFNNEADTPDNFQSRRPNTSFCFLDIRSPGLGDTAMYLCATSRGRREWDTQYFGPGTRLTVL.

Only a few counts were recorded for this clonotype. The chain has TRBV6-5 and TRBJ1-1; D is possibly TRBD1 (6 bases). The CDR3 totals 14 residues. Trimming removed 5 bases from V and 2 bases from J, with 12 bases in between. The germline CDR1 and CDR2 sequences are MNHEY and SVGAGI. The CDR3 reads CASSADRTNTEAFF. CDR3 coding DNA: TGTGCCAGCAGTGCAGACAGGACCAACACTGAAGCTTTCTTT.

This clonotype was seen only a few times. The chain links TRBV7-3 to TRBJ2-3, with TRBD1 identical over 10 bases. Germline CDR1 is SGHTA and CDR2 is FQGTGA. This CDR3 has 17 residues. The V gene end was trimmed by 5 bases and the J gene end by 2 bases; junction bases not matched to a gene: 10. This CDR3 is CASSPETGTGVTDTQYF. The CDR3, as DNA: TGTGCCAGCAGCCCTGAAACAGGGACAGGGGTCACAGATACGCAGTATTTT.

The chain joins TRBV12-3 or TRBV12-4 to TRBJ2-1; 12 positions agree with TRBD2. Losses at the gene ends were 4 bases for V and 4 bases for J; bases not matched to a gene: 5. CDR3 length: 16 residues. DNA of the CDR3: TGTGCCAGCAGTTCCGGGACTAGCGGGTCGTACAATGAGCAGTTCTTC. The encoded protein is CASSSGTSGSYNEQFF.

This clonotype was seen once. The chain is built from TRBV20-1 and TRBJ1-2; D gene uncertain. Between the trimmed V and J ends, which lost 6 bases and 4 bases, there was a span of 12 bases. CDR1 is DFQATT, CDR2 SNEGSKA, per germline (reference sequence). The CDR3 loop spans 12 amino acids. The CDR3 DNA is TGCAGTGCATTGAGTGGTATCTATGGCTACACCTTC. This codes for CSALSGIYGYTF.

Worth noting for this clonotype: Its ends do not fully match the called genes, so a read error is possible. The V call is TRBV4-1, the J call TRBJ2-5; possibly TRBD2 for D (6 bases). The CDR3 loop spans 11 amino acids. Germline CDR1 MGHRA, CDR2 YSYEKL. The CDR3 loop is CASSQGRERFF. CDR3 bases: TGCGCCAGCAGTCAAGGCCGGGAGCGGTTCTTC.

This chain uses TRBV6-2 or TRBV6-3 with TRBJ2-7; 8 nucleotides align to TRBD2. J gave up 6 bases and V 6 bases, and 10 bases lay outside the gene matches. From germline, CDR1 is MNHEY and CDR2 SVGEGT. The CDR3 has 14 amino acids. The CDR3: CASSKSGRAGEQYF. The CDR3 nucleotides are TGTGCCAGCAGCAAATCCGGGAGGGCCGGCGAGCAGTACTTC.

This chain connects TRBV29-1 to TRBJ2-5, with 7 bases fitting TRBD1. V shed 6 bases, J shed 1 base, and the junction held 11 bases outside the gene matches. CDR3 length: 15 residues. CDR1 SQVTM and CDR2 ANQGSEA come from the germline V gene. CDR3 sequence: CSVTPRDRAQETQYF. CDR3 coding DNA: TGCAGCGTGACACCCCGGGACAGAGCCCAAGAGACCCAGTACTTC. Using reference TRBV29-1 and TRBJ2-5 for the parts outside the CDR3, the full variable domain is SAVISQKPSRDICQRGTSLTIQCQVDSQVTMMFWYRQQPGQSLTLIATANQGSEATYESGFVIDKFPISRPNLTFSTLTVSNMSPEDSSIYLCSVTPRDRAQETQYFGPGTRLLVL.

This chain uses TRBV5-6 with TRBJ2-5; D perhaps matches TRBD2 (6 bases). CDR1 is SGHDT and CDR2 is YYEEEE in the germline V gene. V dropped 1 base and J dropped 2 bases, with 21 bases sitting between them. This CDR3 is built from 18 residues. This chain's CDR3 is CASSLRRWGGIGQETQYF. The CDR3 nucleotides are TGTGCCAGCAGCTTGCGTCGGTGGGGCGGGATAGGACAAGAGACCCAGTACTTC. Combining the CDR3 with reference TRBV5-6 and TRBJ2-5 gives the whole variable domain DAGVTQSPTHLIKTRGQQVTLRCSPKSGHDTVSWYQQALGQGPQFIFQYYEEEERQRGNFPDRFSGHQFPNYSSELNVNALLLGDSALYLCASSLRRWGGIGQETQYFGPGTRLLVL.

This clonotype was recorded a few times. The rearrangement joins TRBV7-3 to TRBJ1-1; D perhaps matches TRBD1 (5 bases). The CDR3 is 15 amino acids. The germline V gene has CDR1 SGHTA and CDR2 FQGTGA. Deletions cut 1 base from V and 0 bases from J, with 9 bases between. The CDR3 sequence: CASSLNRGLNTEAFF. The DNA for the CDR3 is TGTGCCAGCAGCTTAAATCGGGGACTGAACACTGAAGCTTTCTTT. Full variable domain (outside the CDR3, taken from reference TRBV7-3 and TRBJ1-1): GAGVSQTPSNKVTEKGKYVELRCDPISGHTALYWYRQSLGQGPEFLIYFQGTGAADDSGLPNDRFFAVRPEGSVSTLKIQRTERGDSAVYLCASSLNRGLNTEAFFGQGTRLTVV.

The rearrangement uses TRBV4-2 and TRBJ2-7; D unresolved. Germline CDR1 and CDR2: LGHNA and YNFKEQ. Trimming removed 4 bases from V and 1 base from J, with 20 bases in between. This CDR3 region has 17 residues. The DNA for the CDR3 is TGTGCCAGCAGCCCGAATCCCGACGAGGAAAAGTCCTACGAGCAGTACTTC. It is translated as CASSPNPDEEKSYEQYF.

V is TRBV27 and J is TRBJ2-7, with D hard to call. Trimming left V 0 bases short and J 7 bases short, with 16 bases between. The CDR3 extends over 15 amino acids. Per germline, CDR1 MNHEY and CDR2 SMNVEV (reference sequence). The CDR3 spells CASSLSSPSPREQYF. Here the CDR3 DNA reads TGTGCCAGCAGTTTATCGTCCCCCTCCCCCAGGGAGCAGTACTTC.

This clonotype has only one observation. Given the absence of the conserved phenylalanine or tryptophan at the CDR3 end, a read error is likely. The chain combines TRBV6-6 with TRBJ2-6; D perhaps matches TRBD2 (6 bases). The length of the CDR3 is 19 residues. The germline V gene encodes CDR1 MNHNY and CDR2 SVGAGI (reference sequence). Deletions cut 6 bases from V and 0 bases from J, with 21 bases between. The CDR3 spells CASSSIQAGPISGANVLTV. CDR3 nucleotide sequence: TGTGCCAGCAGCTCCATCCAAGCGGGTCCTATCTCTGGGGCCAACGTCCTGACTGTC.

The rearrangement links TRBV20-1 to TRBJ2-1, with 7 positions matching TRBD1. Losses at the gene ends were 4 bases for V and 0 bases for J; bases not matched to a gene: 3. CDR3 length equals 14 residues. The germline gives CDR1 DFQATT, CDR2 SNEGSKA (reference sequence). DNA for the CDR3: TGCAGTGCTATCCGACAGGGCTCCTACAATGAGCAGTTCTTC. Protein product: CSAIRQGSYNEQFF.

This clonotype came up a few times. The genes are TRBV5-1 and TRBJ2-5; TRBD1 aligns across 10 bases. This CDR3 region has 15 residues. After removal of 4 bases from V and 4 bases from J, the junction contained 7 bases not matched to a gene. From germline, CDR1 is SGHRS and CDR2 YFSETQ. CDR3 protein: CASSLGTGVGETQYF. CDR3 sequence (DNA): TGCGCCAGCAGCCTCGGGACAGGGGTCGGAGAGACCCAGTACTTC. The variable domain in full, completed from reference TRBV5-1 and TRBJ2-5, reads KAGVTQTPRYLIKTRGQQVTLSCSPISGHRSVSWYQQTPGQGLQFLFEYFSETQRNKGNFPGRFSGRQFSNSRSEMNVSTLELGDSALYLCASSLGTGVGETQYFGPGTRLLVL.